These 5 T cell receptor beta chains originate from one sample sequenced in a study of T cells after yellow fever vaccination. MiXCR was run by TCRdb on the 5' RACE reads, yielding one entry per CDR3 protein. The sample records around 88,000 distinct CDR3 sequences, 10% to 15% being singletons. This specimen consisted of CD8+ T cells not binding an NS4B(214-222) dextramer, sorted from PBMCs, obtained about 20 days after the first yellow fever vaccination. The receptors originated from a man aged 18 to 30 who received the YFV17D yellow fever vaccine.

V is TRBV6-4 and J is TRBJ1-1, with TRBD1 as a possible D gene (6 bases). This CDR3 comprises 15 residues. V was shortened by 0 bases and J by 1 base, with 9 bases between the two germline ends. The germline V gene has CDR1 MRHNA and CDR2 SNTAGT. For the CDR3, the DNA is TGTGCCAGCAGTGACTCCCCGGACAGGAACACTGAAGCTTTCTTT. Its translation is CASSDSPDRNTEAFF.

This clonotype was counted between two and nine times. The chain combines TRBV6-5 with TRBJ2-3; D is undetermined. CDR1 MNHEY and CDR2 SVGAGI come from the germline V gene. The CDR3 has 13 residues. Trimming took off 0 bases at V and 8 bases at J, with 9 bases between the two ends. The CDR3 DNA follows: TGTGCCAGCAGTTACTCGGCCCCCGGTACGCAGTATTTT. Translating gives CASSYSAPGTQYF.

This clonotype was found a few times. CDR3 in amino acids: CASSFWYQETQYF. CDR3 DNA sequence: TGTGCCAGCAGCTTCTGGTACCAAGAGACCCAGTACTTC. This chain connects TRBV5-6 to TRBJ2-5, with unresolved D. V lost 2 bases to trimming and J lost 0 bases, with 5 bases between them. Germline CDR1 reads SGHDT; CDR2 reads YYEEEE. The CDR3 is 13 amino acids.

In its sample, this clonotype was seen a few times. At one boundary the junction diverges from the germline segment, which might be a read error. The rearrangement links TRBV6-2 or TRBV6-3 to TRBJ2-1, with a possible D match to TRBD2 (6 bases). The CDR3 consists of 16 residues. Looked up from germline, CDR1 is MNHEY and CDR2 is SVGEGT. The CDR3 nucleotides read TGTGCCAGCAGTTACTCCCCGGGGGACTCCAACAATGAGCAGTTCTTC. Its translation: CASSYSPGDSNNEQFF.

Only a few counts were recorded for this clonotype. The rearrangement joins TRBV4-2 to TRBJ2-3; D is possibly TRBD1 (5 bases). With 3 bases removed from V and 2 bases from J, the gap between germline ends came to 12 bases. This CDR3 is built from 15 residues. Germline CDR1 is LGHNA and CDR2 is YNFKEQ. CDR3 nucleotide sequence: TGTGCCAGCAGCCACGGACAAGCCGACACAGATACGCAGTATTTT. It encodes CASSHGQADTDTQYF.